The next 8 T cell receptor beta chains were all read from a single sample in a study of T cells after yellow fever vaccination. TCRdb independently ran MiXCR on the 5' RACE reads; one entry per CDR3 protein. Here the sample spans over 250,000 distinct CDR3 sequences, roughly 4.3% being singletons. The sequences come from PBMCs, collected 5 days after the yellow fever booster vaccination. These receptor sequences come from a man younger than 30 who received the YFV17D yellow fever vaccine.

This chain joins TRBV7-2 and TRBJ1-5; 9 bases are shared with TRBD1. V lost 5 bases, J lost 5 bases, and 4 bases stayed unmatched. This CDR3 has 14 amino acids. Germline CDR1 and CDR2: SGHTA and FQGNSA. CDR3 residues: CASSQQGAYQPQHF. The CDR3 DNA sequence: TGTGCCAGCAGCCAACAGGGGGCCTATCAGCCCCAGCATTTT.

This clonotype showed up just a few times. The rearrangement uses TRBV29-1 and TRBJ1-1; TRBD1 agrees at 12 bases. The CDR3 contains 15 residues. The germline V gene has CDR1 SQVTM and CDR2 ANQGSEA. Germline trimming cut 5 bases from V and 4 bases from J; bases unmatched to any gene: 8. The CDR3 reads CSVSGTGGAGTEAFF. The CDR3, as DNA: TGCAGCGTTTCCGGGACAGGGGGCGCGGGCACTGAAGCTTTCTTT.

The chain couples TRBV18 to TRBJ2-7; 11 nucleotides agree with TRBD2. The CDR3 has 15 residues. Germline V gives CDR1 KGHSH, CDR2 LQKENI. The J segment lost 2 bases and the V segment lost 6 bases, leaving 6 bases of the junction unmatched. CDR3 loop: CASSQTSGGPYEQYF. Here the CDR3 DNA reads TGTGCCAGCTCCCAAACTAGCGGGGGACCCTACGAGCAGTACTTC.

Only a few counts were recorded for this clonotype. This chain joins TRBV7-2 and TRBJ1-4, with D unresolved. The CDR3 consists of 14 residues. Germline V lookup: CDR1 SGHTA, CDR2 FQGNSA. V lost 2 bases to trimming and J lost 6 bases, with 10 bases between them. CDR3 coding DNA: TGTGCCAGCAGCTTACCCCGGGAGGATGAAAAACTGTTTTTT. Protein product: CASSLPREDEKLFF.

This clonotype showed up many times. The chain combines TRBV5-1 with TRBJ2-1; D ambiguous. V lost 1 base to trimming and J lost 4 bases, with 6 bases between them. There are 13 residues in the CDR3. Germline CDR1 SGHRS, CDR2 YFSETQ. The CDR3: CASSLTRYNEQFF. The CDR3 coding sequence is TGCGCCAGCAGCTTGACGCGATACAATGAGCAGTTCTTC.

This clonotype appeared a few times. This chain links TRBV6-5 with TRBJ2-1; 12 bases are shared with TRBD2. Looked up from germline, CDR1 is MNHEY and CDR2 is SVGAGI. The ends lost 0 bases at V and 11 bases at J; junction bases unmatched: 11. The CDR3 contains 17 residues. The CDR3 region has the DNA TGTGCCAGCAGTTACTCCTCACTAGCGGGGGGAACAATGAAGCAGTTCTTC. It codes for CASSYSSLAGGTMKQFF.

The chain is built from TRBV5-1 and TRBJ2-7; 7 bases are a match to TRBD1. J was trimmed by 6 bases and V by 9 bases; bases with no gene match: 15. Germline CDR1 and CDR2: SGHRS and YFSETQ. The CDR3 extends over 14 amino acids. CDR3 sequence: CANPTRQGRGEQYV. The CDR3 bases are TGCGCCAACCCCACTCGACAGGGAAGGGGCGAGCAGTACGTC.

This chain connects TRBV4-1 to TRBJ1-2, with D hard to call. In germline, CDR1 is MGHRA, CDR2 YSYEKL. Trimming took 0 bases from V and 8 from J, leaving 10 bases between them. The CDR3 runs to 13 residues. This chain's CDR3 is CASSQDGVGGYTF. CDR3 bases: TGCGCCAGCAGCCAAGATGGGGTTGGAGGCTACACCTTC.